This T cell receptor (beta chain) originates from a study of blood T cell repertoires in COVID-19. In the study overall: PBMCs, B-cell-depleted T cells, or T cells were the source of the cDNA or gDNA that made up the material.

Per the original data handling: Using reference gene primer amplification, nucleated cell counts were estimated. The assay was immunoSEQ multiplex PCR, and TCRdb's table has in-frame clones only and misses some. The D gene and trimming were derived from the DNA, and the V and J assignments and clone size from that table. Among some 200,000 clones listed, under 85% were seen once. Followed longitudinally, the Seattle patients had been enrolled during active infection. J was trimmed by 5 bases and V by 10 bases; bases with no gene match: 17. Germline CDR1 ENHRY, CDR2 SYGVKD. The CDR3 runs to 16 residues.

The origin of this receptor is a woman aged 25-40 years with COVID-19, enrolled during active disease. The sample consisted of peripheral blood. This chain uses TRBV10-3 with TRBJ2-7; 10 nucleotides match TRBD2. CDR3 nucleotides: TGTGCCAGCCTGCCCCTCAGTTCTAGCGGGAGTCACGAGCAGTACTTC. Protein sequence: CASLPLSSSGSHEQYF.